The 8 T cell receptor beta chains in this list originate from one sample, sequenced in a study of blood T cell repertoires in COVID-19. Assay: immunoSEQ multiplex PCR; the TCRdb copy retains only in-frame clones and omits some. The table shows hundreds of thousands of clones, with roughly 91% occurring only once. Sequenced material: PBMCs or T cells enriched from blood (not recorded which). Source of these receptors: a woman aged 25 to 45 with acute COVID-19.

This clone was seen more than once but under ten times. This chain links TRBV9 with TRBJ1-4, with D unclear. V was shortened by 0 bases and J by 3 bases, with 3 bases between the two germline ends. Germline V gene lookup returns CDR1 SGDLS and CDR2 YYNGEE. This CDR3 spans 13 amino acids. The CDR3 region is CASSVAPNEKLFF. CDR3 coding DNA: TGTGCCAGCAGCGTAGCTCCTAATGAAAAACTGTTTTTT.

The J gene is TRBJ2-5, the V gene TRBV4-2; 9 nucleotides align to TRBD1. The CDR3 extends over 16 amino acids. CDR1 is LGHNA, CDR2 YNFKEQ, per germline. V gave up 1 base and J gave up 2 bases; unmatched junction bases: 5. The CDR3 is CASSQGSGQGQETQYF. The CDR3 region has the DNA TGTGCCAGCAGCCAAGGTTCGGGACAGGGTCAAGAGACCCAGTACTTC.

The CDR3 is CASSGPERGYGRELFF. CDR3 coding DNA: TGTGCCAGCAGCGGCCCAGAGCGGGGGTACGGCCGGGAGCTGTTTTTT. The chain employs TRBV11-2 and TRBJ2-2; 8 bases are shared with TRBD2. The CDR3 contains 16 residues. From germline, CDR1 is SGHAT and CDR2 FQNNGV. Trimming at V came to 5 bases and at J to 9 bases, leaving 14 bases not matched to a gene.

This clone is a singleton in its sample. This sequence joins TRBV5-1 and TRBJ1-3; 7 bases map to TRBD1. CDR3 length: 15 residues. Trimming took 2 bases from V and 2 from J; bases not matched to a gene: 4. Germline V gene lookup returns CDR1 SGHRS and CDR2 YFSETQ. In nucleotides, the CDR3 is TGCGCCAGCAGCTTCTTAACAGGGGCTGGAAACACCATATATTTT. This translates into CASSFLTGAGNTIYF.

The chain links TRBV6-6 to TRBJ1-4; D not certain. In germline, CDR1 is MNHNY, CDR2 SVGAGI (reference sequence). V lost 5 bases to trimming and J lost 6 bases, with 10 bases between them. This CDR3 spans 13 amino acids. CDR3 sequence reads: CASSRGRHEKLFF. CDR3 nucleotides: TGTGCCAGCAGTCGAGGGAGGCATGAAAAACTGTTTTTT.

This chain connects TRBV5-3 to TRBJ1-2; 7 nucleotides agree with TRBD1. TRBV5-3 is an open reading frame whose function is uncertain. Germline trimming cut 4 bases from V and 9 bases from J; bases unmatched to any gene: 12. The CDR3 totals 14 residues. The CDR3 nucleotides are TGTGCCAGAAGCCATTACAGGGGAGAATACAGCTACACCTTC. Protein product: CARSHYRGEYSYTF.

The chain links TRBV7-2 to TRBJ1-1; weak D call: TRBD1 (6 bases). V was cut by 4 bases and J by 3 bases, with 12 bases left in between. Germline CDR1 and CDR2: SGHTA and FQGNSA. The CDR3 loop spans 14 amino acids. This CDR3 reads CASSSQGKYTEAFF. CDR3 nucleotides: TGTGCCAGCAGCTCCCAGGGGAAGTACACTGAAGCTTTCTTT.

The chain employs TRBV6-5 and TRBJ2-5, with 7 bases lining up with TRBD2. Germline CDR1 MNHEY, CDR2 SVGAGI. V was pared by 2 bases and J by 5 bases, with 8 bases of the junction left unmatched. The CDR3 runs to 15 residues. The CDR3 DNA follows: TGTGCCAGCAGTTACATGCCGGGGCGGGAGGAGACCCAGTACTTC. Its translation is CASSYMPGREETQYF.